This entry is about one T cell receptor (beta chain). Its matching antigen is unknown. With no exception, relapse followed autologous stem cell transplantation in all patients, and brentuximab vedotin exposure varied. This specimen comes from a study of PD-1 blockade in classical Hodgkin lymphoma. General observations from the study: According to reports, newly diagnosed patients had lower baseline TCR diversity than healthy donors, and relapsed/refractory patients had lower baseline TCR diversity still. Nothing has yet pinned down what causes the repertoire differences, possibly disease activity or prior therapy. Nivolumab starters within 1 year of ASCT were excluded.

The data were produced by immunoSEQ multiplex PCR, yet TCRdb's version contains in-frame clones alone and is incomplete. The repertoire has about 85,000 clones, around 90% of them found once; the top ten carry under 3%. V lost 3 bases and J 7 bases, leaving 11 bases between the germline ends. Germline V CDR1 and CDR2: SGHRS, YFSETQ. The CDR3 covers 13 residues. The chain employs TRBV5-1 and TRBJ2-1; D gene ambiguous. The sequence derives from a human donor with classical Hodgkin lymphoma. The input for sequencing was peripheral blood mononuclear cells (PBMCs), taken before the second cycle of nivolumab. CDR3 sequence: CASSSGPGNEQFF. DNA for the CDR3: TGCGCCAGCAGCTCTGGCCCGGGTAATGAGCAGTTCTTC. The whole variable domain, filled in from reference TRBV5-1 and TRBJ2-1, reads KAGVTQTPRYLIKTRGQQVTLSCSPISGHRSVSWYQQTPGQGLQFLFEYFSETQRNKGNFPGRFSGRQFSNSRSEMNVSTLELGDSALYLCASSSGPGNEQFFGPGTRLTVL.